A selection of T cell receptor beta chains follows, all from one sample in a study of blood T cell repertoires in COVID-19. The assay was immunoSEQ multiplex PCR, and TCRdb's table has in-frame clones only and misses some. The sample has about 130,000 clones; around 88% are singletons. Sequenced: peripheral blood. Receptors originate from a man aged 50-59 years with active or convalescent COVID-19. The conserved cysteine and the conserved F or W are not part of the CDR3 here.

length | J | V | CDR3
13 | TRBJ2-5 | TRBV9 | ASSDSGLSQETQY
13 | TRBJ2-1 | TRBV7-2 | ASSWASGALREQF
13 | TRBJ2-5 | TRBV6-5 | ASSYSRGGQETQY
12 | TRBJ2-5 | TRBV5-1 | ASSLMAAQETQY
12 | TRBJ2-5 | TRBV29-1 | SARSGAAQETQY
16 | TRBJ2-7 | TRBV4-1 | ASSLHDAGGKQTYEQY
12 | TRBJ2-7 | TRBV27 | ASSLDRSSYEQY
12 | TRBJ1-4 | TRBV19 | ASTGTATNEKLF
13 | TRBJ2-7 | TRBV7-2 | ASSLAGTGAYEQY
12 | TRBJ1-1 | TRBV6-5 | ASSRDRGGTEAF
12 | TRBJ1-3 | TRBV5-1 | ASSLAGEGNTIY
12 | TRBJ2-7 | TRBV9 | ASSPRFELYEQY
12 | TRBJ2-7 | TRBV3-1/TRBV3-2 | ASSTGLGEVEQY
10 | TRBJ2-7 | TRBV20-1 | SASPGQWEQY
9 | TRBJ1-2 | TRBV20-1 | SARDLLKNT
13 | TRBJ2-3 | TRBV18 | ASSPGGQPTDTQY
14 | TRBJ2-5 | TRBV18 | ASSPADPGQIKTQY
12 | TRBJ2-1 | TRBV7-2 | ASSPTSVRGEQF
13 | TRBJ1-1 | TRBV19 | ASSIGQGLRAEAF
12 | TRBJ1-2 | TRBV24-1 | ATSDFDSNYGYT
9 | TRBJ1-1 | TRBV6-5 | ASIRDREAF
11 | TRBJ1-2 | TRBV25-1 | ASSESASGGYT
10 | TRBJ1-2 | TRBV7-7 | ASSLSGLLNT
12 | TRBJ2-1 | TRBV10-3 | AINPTGSYNEQF
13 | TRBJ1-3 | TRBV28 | ASISAEASGNTIY
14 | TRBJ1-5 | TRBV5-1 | ASSPGQGTGNQPQH
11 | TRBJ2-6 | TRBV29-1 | SVGATGANVLT
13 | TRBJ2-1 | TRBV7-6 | ASSYRLAGHNEQF
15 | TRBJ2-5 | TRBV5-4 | ASSLGVPGLAGETQY
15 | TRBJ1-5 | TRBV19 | ASTNDRVVNSNQPQH
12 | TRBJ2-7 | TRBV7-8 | ASSSGQGSYEQY
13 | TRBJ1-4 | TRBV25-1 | ASSFTGATNEKLF
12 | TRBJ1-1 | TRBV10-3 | AISEDRGDTEAF
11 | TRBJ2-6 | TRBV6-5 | ASTGSGANVLT
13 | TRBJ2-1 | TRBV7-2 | ASSLSGSAFNEQF
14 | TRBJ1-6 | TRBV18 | ASSPGTWNQGSPLH
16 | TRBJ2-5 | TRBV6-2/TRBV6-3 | ASSYRTSGEGSQETQY
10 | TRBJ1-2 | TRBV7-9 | AGWDRGLGYT
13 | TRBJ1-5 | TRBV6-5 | ASSRQGYSNQPQH
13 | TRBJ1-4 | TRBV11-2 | ASSIRPGTEEKLF
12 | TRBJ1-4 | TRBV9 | ASSVDNSMGKLF